The source of this T cell receptor (beta chain) is a study of response to subunit inactivated influenza vaccine (dated by TCRdb to the late 2010s). Describing the broader study: Deep quantitative T cell receptor repertoire profiling was used in the study to track responses to a trivalent subunit inactivated influenza vaccine.

General conclusions and limits of the study: The authors suggested that each seasonal influenza vaccination may recruit only a limited number of new T cells.

V and J lose 6 bases and 5 bases, and a span of 17 bases separates them. Inclusive of the bounding cysteine and phenylalanine, the CDR3 is 15 residues long. The retained sequence is limited to the CDR3, 45 bases, with the frame set at the first base. CDR1 and CDR2 were assigned from the germline V gene (reference sequence) as LNHDA and SQIVND. Library prep was done by RT-PCR. The sequencing machine was an Illumina HiSeq 2500. TCRdb reprocessing: public reads trimmed at Q25 with fastp, clones called with MiXCR, in-frame beta chains kept. Each CDR3 protein gets just one entry, which takes the most common genes and DNA from the rows behind it. Present in this sample are around 600,000 distinct CDR3 sequences, approximately 11% of which were seen just once. Roughly 9.6% of the sample lies in the top ten. This clonotype has just a few counts. The specificity of this receptor is unknown. Base qualities are missing; no much larger clone stands one base away.

These data were also filed under a second study, of T cells expressing NK-cell markers. Drawing on the second study: TCR beta cDNA libraries were made by 5'RACE template switching that added a universal primer site and unique molecular identifiers. Three sorted T-cell subsets (CD3+CD56+NKG2C+, CD3+CD56+NKG2C- and CD3+CD56-NKG2C+) from under 10 donors had their TCR beta-chain repertoires profiled. Seven of the eight sequenced donors were HCMV-seropositive and one was HCMV-seronegative. To restrict sorting to alphabetaTCR-expressing T cells, an anti-gammadeltaTCR antibody was added in several experiments. In several donors, the dominant CD3+CD56+NKG2C+ clonotypes were among the top 10 CD8+ clonotypes and accounted for about 1.0-8% of CD8+ T cells. Those dominant clonotypes were again the most abundant among CD3+CD56-NKG2C+ cells in a few donors, at about 25-65%. It remained unclear whether the expanded NKG2C-expressing T cell clones were specific for HCMV antigens. The study sequenced eight donors, all healthy volunteers chosen at random: three men and five women. HCMV serostatus was determined by detecting HCMV-specific IgG in serum with a commercial ELISA kit. Peripheral blood mononuclear cells were isolated from blood by Ficoll density gradient centrifugation. For roughly six donors, bulk peripheral blood T-cell repertoires were also sequenced from unsorted PBMC. Priming for cDNA synthesis came from the TCR beta constant segment, and two successive PCR amplification steps followed. The libraries were sequenced on Illumina HiSeq 2000/2500, MiSeq or NextSeq, producing 2 x 150 bp reads. MIGEC handled demultiplexing of the reads and grouping by UMI, while MiTCR was used to assemble and quantify clonotypes. To exclude erroneous sequences, only TCR cDNA sequences supported by at least two reads were retained. The tcR package was used for downstream repertoire analysis, and clonotypes were matched across fractions by CDR3 nucleotide sequence plus V segment. Antigen specificity was annotated against VDJdb with VDJmatch, allowing one amino acid substitution in CDR3.

Here the sequenced sample was PBMCs from blood, taken on the day of vaccination. The TCR originated in a man aged 50-59 years who received an inactivated influenza vaccine. Donor details come from another sample of the same person, matched by shared clones. The chain is assembled from TRBV19 and TRBJ1-5, with TRBD1 tentatively as D gene (5 bases match). The CDR3: CASSPTGFGDQPQHF. The nucleotides are TGTGCCAGTAGCCCCACAGGTTTTGGGGATCAGCCCCAGCATTTT.